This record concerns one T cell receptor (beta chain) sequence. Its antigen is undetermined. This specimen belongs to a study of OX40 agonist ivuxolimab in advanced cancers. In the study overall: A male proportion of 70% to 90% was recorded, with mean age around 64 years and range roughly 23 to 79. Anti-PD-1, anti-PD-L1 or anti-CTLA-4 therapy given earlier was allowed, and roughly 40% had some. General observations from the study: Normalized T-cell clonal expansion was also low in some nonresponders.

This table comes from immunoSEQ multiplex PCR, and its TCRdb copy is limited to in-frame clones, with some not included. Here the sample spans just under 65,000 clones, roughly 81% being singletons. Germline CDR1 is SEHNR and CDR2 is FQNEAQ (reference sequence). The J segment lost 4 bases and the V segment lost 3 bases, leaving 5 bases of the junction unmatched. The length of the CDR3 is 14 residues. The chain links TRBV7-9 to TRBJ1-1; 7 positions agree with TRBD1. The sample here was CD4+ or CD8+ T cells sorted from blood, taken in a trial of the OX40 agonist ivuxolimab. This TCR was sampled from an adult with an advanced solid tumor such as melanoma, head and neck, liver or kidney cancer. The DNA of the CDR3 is TGTGCCAGCAGCTTCTCACAGGGGAGCACTGAAGCTTTCTTT. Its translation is CASSFSQGSTEAFF.